The 18 T cell receptor beta chains below were found in one sample sequenced in a study of CD8 T cells in Susac syndrome. A quantity of roughly 0.5 to 1 ug RNA underwent reverse transcription using random hexamers. TCRdb re-analysed the immunoSEQ multiplex PCR reads in MiXCR, keeping a single row per CDR3 protein. The sample comprises more than 95,000 distinct CDR3 sequences, about 94% of which are singletons, and 0.21% rests with the top ten. The sequenced sample was CD8+ T cells from PBMCs. The receptor source for this set is a human donor with Susac syndrome.

This sequence joins TRBV19 and TRBJ1-1, with TRBD1 matching 7 bases. The CDR3 is 12 residues long. Trimming removed 8 bases from V and 8 bases from J; junction bases left unmatched: 8. Germline CDR1 is LNHDA and CDR2 is SQIVND (reference sequence). CDR3 nucleotide sequence: TGTGCCAGTCCCACAGGGGCTGGGGAAGCTTTCTTT. Its translation is CASPTGAGEAFF.

The rearrangement uses TRBV27 and TRBJ2-3; 7 bases fit TRBD2. The CDR3 has 15 residues. V gave up 0 bases and J gave up 6 bases; unmatched junction bases: 6. From germline, CDR1 is MNHEY and CDR2 SMNVEV (reference sequence). The chain's CDR3 is CASSLSPTAGDTQYF. CDR3 coding DNA: TGTGCCAGCAGTTTATCACCCACAGCGGGGGATACGCAGTATTTT.

The CDR3 reads CASSTRAGGPEMETQYF. The CDR3 coding sequence is TGTGCCAGCAGTACGAGAGCGGGAGGGCCTGAGATGGAGACCCAGTACTTC. The J gene is TRBJ2-5, the V gene TRBV6-2 or TRBV6-3; 10 bases match TRBD2. Unmatched junction bases numbered 14, after V lost 5 bases and J lost 5 bases. CDR1 and CDR2 (germline): MNHEY, SVGEGT. The CDR3 covers 17 residues.

The chain carries TRBV6-5 and TRBJ1-2; weak D call: TRBD1 (5 bases). The CDR3 length is 12 residues. Deletions cut 5 bases from V and 4 bases from J, with 8 bases between. The germline V gene has CDR1 MNHEY and CDR2 SVGAGI. The CDR3 DNA reads as TGTGCCAGCAGTATAGACAGCTATGGCTACACCTTC. As protein: CASSIDSYGYTF.

The rearrangement links TRBV20-1 to TRBJ2-7; maybe TRBD1 (5 bases). The CDR3 loop spans 15 amino acids. V lost 0 bases, J lost 4 bases, and 16 bases lay in between. Germline lookup yields CDR1 DFQATT and CDR2 SNEGSKA (reference sequence). In DNA form, the CDR3 reads TGCAGTGCTAGAGATCTGGAGACAGCCTTATACGAGCAGTACTTC. Translating gives CSARDLETALYEQYF.

The chain couples TRBV12-3 or TRBV12-4 to TRBJ2-5, with 9 bases aligning to TRBD2. The CDR3 is 14 residues long. The V and J ends lost 4 bases and 5 bases, in that order; junction bases with no gene match: 5. The CDR3 DNA follows: TGTGCCAGCAGTTGGGGCGGGAGGGACGAGACCCAGTACTTC. Translated: CASSWGGRDETQYF.

The gene calls are TRBV7-9 and TRBJ2-3; D possibly corresponds to TRBD2 (6 bases). The CDR3 is 16 residues long. V was cut by 5 bases and J by 3 bases, with 18 bases left in between. Germline V lookup: CDR1 SEHNR, CDR2 FQNEAQ (reference sequence). CDR3 in amino acids: CASSDLKGGGTDTQYF. The CDR3 DNA is TGTGCCAGCAGCGACCTCAAGGGAGGAGGAACAGATACGCAGTATTTT.

CDR3 sequence: CAWSSGRMNTEAFF. The CDR3 region has the DNA TGTGCCTGGAGTTCCGGACGGATGAACACTGAAGCTTTCTTT. The genes are TRBV30 and TRBJ1-1; D not certain. The length of the CDR3 is 14 residues. V was cut by 2 bases and J by 0 bases, with 10 bases left in between. Germline V CDR1 and CDR2: GTSNPN, SVGIG (reference sequence). The variable domain in full, completed from reference TRBV30 and TRBJ1-1, reads SQTIHQWPATLVQPVGSPLSLECTVEGTSNPNLYWYRQAAGRGLQLLFYSVGIGQISSEVPQNLSASRPQDRQFILSSKKLLLSDSGFYLCAWSSGRMNTEAFFGQGTRLTVV.

This rearrangement joins TRBV9 to TRBJ2-7, with 7 bases that match TRBD2. Germline-derived CDR1 and CDR2 are SGDLS and YYNGEE. The CDR3 has 16 amino acids. Germline trimming cut 4 bases from V and 7 bases from J; bases unmatched to any gene: 17. CDR3 in DNA: TGTGCCAGCAGCACCCGACTAGCCGCCTCCTTGAAAGAGCAGTACTTC. Its translation is CASSTRLAASLKEQYF.

The chain joins TRBV5-1 to TRBJ2-1; 8 bases fit TRBD2. The J segment lost 8 bases and the V segment lost 6 bases, leaving 7 bases of the junction unmatched. The germline CDR1 and CDR2 sequences are SGHRS and YFSETQ. The length of the CDR3 is 13 residues. CDR3 DNA sequence: TGCGCCAGCAACTCAGCGGGGGAGGATGAGCAGTTCTTC. It translates to CASNSAGEDEQFF. Complete variable domain (other parts from reference TRBV5-1 and TRBJ2-1): KAGVTQTPRYLIKTRGQQVTLSCSPISGHRSVSWYQQTPGQGLQFLFEYFSETQRNKGNFPGRFSGRQFSNSRSEMNVSTLELGDSALYLCASNSAGEDEQFFGPGTRLTVL.

This chain connects TRBV13 to TRBJ2-3, with D unresolved. Germline CDR1 is PRHDT and CDR2 is FYEKMQ (reference sequence). Trimming removed 5 bases at V and 6 bases at J, with 9 bases between. The CDR3 runs 12 residues. CDR3 protein: CASSKERDTQYF. The CDR3 nucleotides are TGTGCCAGCAGCAAGGAAAGGGATACGCAGTATTTT.

The rearrangement links TRBV30 to TRBJ1-2, with unresolved D. The CDR3 length is 12 residues. From germline, CDR1 is GTSNPN and CDR2 SVGIG (reference sequence). Between the trimmed V and J ends, which lost 0 bases and 7 bases, there was a span of 9 bases. This CDR3 reads CAWSVQSFGYTF. The DNA for the CDR3 is TGTGCCTGGAGTGTACAGTCCTTTGGCTACACCTTC.

The chain couples TRBV28 to TRBJ1-1; D might be TRBD1 (5 bases). The germline V gene has CDR1 MDHEN and CDR2 SYDVKM. The CDR3 is made up of 14 amino acids. Trimming pared 5 bases from V and 4 bases from J, leaving 14 bases between. CDR3 sequence: CASSLTGVSTEAFF. CDR3 nucleotides: TGTGCCAGCAGTCTCACGGGGGTCAGCACTGAAGCTTTCTTT.

J is TRBJ2-7 and V is TRBV30; 7 bases align to TRBD1. The CDR3 is 12 residues long. Germline assignment: CDR1 GTSNPN and CDR2 SVGIG (reference sequence). V was clipped by 5 bases and J by 4 bases; unmatched bases: 5. The CDR3 DNA sequence: TGTGCCTGGGGGGGACAGCCGTACGAGCAGTACTTC. It is translated as CAWGGQPYEQYF.

V gene TRBV4-1 combines with J gene TRBJ1-2; D not certain. Trimming cost V 0 bases and J 7 bases, with 18 bases left between them. This CDR3 region has 16 residues. The V gene's germline CDR1 is MGHRA and CDR2 YSYEKL. CDR3: CASSQDPGGSMSGYTF. The CDR3 bases are TGCGCCAGCAGCCAAGATCCCGGCGGGTCGATGTCTGGCTACACCTTC.

CDR3 in DNA: TGTGCCAGCACCGATACTAGCGGGAGGGCCCTTTACAATGAGCAGTTCTTC. This sequence encodes CASTDTSGRALYNEQFF. The V and J genes are TRBV12-3 or TRBV12-4 and TRBJ2-1, with 13 bases identical to TRBD2. The CDR3 is 17 residues long. V dropped 7 bases and J dropped 4; count of bases not matched to a gene: 10.

V and J are TRBV27 and TRBJ1-2, with a possible D match to TRBD1 (6 bases). Trimming left V 10 bases short and J 5 bases short, with 20 bases between. This CDR3 comprises 14 residues. Germline V gene lookup returns CDR1 MNHEY and CDR2 SMNVEV (reference sequence). CDR3 coding DNA: TGTGCCACTTCCCCCGGGGGGGCGATGTATGGCTACACCTTC. The encoded protein is CATSPGGAMYGYTF.

The chain recombines TRBV7-9 with TRBJ2-1; the D gene is possibly TRBD1 (6 bases). V shed 2 bases and J shed 0 bases, with 11 bases lying between them. This CDR3 is 16 amino acids long. Germline CDR1 SEHNR, CDR2 FQNEAQ (reference sequence). CDR3 residues: CASSLNRDPSYNEQFF. CDR3 in DNA: TGTGCCAGCAGCTTAAACAGGGATCCCTCCTACAATGAGCAGTTCTTC.